This T cell receptor (beta chain) was recorded in a study of cytomegalovirus exposure and HLA in healthy donors. Findings and caveats of the study: The likely explanation for a cluster of highly shared sequence variants was sequencing artifact.

On this clone: Its antigen is unidentified.

The PCR was carried out with 60 Vbeta primers and 13 Jbeta primers. Generated by immunoSEQ multiplex PCR, the TCRdb table keeps only in-frame clones and is missing some. Among about 160,000 clones listed, about 80% were seen once. The trim removed 6 bases at V and 1 base at J, leaving 13 bases unmatched. This CDR3 has 18 amino acids. Germline values: CDR1 SGHTA, CDR2 FQGNSA. Sequenced sample: PBMCs. The source is a woman in her fifties or sixties in good health and CMV-seronegative. This rearrangement joins TRBV7-2 to TRBJ2-7; 12 nucleotides agree with TRBD1. CDR3 in DNA: TGTGCCAGCAGTTCCCGGGACAGGGGGCGTTGGGGGTCCTACGAGCAGTACTTC. As protein: CASSSRDRGRWGSYEQYF.